This TCR beta chain stems from a study of T cell responses to AZD1222 COVID-19 vaccine. Notes on the study in general: Donors in the cohort were predominantly white British and more often female, and clonal diversity was possibly underestimated. Reportedly, nearly half the spike-specific TCRs target unmutated variant regions. Rises in breadth and depth of Spike-specific TCRs came after two AZD1222 doses. Without day 14 samples, only post-peak T cell repertoires were studied.

Per the germline V gene, CDR1 is MDHEN and CDR2 is SYDVKM. This CDR3 has 12 amino acids. V lost 5 bases, J lost 8 bases, and 12 bases lay in between. Libraries were prepared by immunoSEQ multiplex PCR; TCRdb keeps only in-frame clonotypes and omits some of them. The sample includes around 100,000 clones, 90% of them seen just once. Turning to this clone: As yet, its antigen is unknown.

The genes are TRBV28 and TRBJ1-2; no firm D call. The sequence derives from an adult in good health. The specimen was peripheral blood, collected on day 0 of AZD1222 vaccination. CDR3: CASSPLGRGYTF. The CDR3 region has the DNA TGTGCCAGCAGTCCGTTGGGCAGGGGCTACACCTTC.